The table lists the clone carrying this T cell receptor beta chain with a count of one. The data belong to a study of low-dose radiotherapy and immunotherapy resistance in tumors. Study at large: The fractionation for Cohort 1 was 0.5 Gy per fraction every 2 weeks, totaling 6.5 Gy. Patients took aspirin (300 mg orally, daily) for four cycles beginning at cycle 1 day 1.

This CDR3 is 10 amino acids long. With 6 bases removed from V and 8 bases from J, the gap between germline ends came to 7 bases. Per germline, CDR1 SQVTM and CDR2 ANQGSEA. TRAV and TRBV primers primed cDNA for both TCRalpha and TCRbeta. For amplifying TCRs, the PCR ran for about 20 cycles with Phusion, which was used together with a constant-region primer and the adapter on the V primers. MiXCR, applied by TCRdb to the reads, yields one record per CDR3 protein. The profile shows over 15,000 distinct CDR3 sequences, over 65% of them singletons. The donors' treatment consisted of nivolumab, ipilimumab, aspirin, low-dose cyclophosphamide and low-dose radiotherapy.

This clonotype was obtained from a human donor with advanced metastatic prostate, ovarian, gallbladder or colorectal cancer (not recorded which). This table probably holds off-target reads from a library built for another chain. The genes are TRBV29-1 and TRBJ1-4, with unresolved D. The CDR3 loop is CSVKEEKLFF. DNA for the CDR3: TGCAGCGTGAAAGAAGAAAAACTGTTTTTT.